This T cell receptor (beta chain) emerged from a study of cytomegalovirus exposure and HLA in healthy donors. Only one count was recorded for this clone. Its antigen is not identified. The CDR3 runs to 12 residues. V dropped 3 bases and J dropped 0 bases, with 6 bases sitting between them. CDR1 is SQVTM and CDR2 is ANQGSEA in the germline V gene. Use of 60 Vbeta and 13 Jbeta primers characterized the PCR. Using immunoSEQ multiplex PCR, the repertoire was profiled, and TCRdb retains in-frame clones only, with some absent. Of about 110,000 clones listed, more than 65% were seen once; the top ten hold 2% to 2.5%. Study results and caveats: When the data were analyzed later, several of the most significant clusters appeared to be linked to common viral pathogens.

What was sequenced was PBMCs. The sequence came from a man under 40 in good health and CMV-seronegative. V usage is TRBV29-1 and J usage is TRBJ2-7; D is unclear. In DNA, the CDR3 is TGCAGCGTTGAGGTCAGCTCCTACGAGCAGTACTTC. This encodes CSVEVSSYEQYF.